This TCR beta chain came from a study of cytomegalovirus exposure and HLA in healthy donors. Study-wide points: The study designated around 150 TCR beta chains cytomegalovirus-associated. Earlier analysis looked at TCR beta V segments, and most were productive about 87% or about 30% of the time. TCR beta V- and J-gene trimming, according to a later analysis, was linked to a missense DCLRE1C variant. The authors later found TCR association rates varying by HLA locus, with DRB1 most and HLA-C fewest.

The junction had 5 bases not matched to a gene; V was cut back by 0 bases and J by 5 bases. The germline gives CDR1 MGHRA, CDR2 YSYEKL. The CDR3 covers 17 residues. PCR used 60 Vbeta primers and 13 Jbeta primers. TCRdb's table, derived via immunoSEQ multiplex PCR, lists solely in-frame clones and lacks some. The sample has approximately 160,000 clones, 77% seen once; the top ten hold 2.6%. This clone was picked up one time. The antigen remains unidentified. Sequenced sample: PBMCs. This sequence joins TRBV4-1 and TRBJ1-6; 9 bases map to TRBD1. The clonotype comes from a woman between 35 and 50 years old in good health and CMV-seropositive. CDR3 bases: TGCGCCAGCAGCCAAGAGTTTTGGACAGGGGATAATTCACCCCTCCACTTT. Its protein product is CASSQEFWTGDNSPLHF.